The 18 T cell receptor beta chains below were found in one sample sequenced in a study of human T cells and chemical hapten exposure. Stated time point: patch test 3, about 24 weeks after DPC sensitization. Treatment reported: therapeutic diphenylcyclopropenone sensitization with weekly scalp DPC. TCRdb passed the RACE reads through MiXCR, listing each CDR3 protein once. The repertoire consists of approximately 71,000 distinct CDR3 sequences, with around 10% occurring once and the leading ten covering approximately 1.4%. The starting material was whole blood, obtained in connection with sensitization to the hapten diphenylcyclopropenone (DPC). These receptors were obtained from a woman in her fifties or sixties with alopecia areata. Some clones in this sample may be carry-over from other donors' samples.

This clonotype was seen repeatedly, ten times or more. The chain recombines TRBV18 with TRBJ1-1, with TRBD1 matching 9 bases. Looked up from germline, CDR1 is KGHSH and CDR2 is LQKENI. Trimming cost V 5 bases and J 3 bases; bases outside gene matches: 4. The CDR3 has 14 amino acids. The chain's CDR3 is CASSSDRGDTEAFF. In DNA, the CDR3 is TGTGCCAGCTCATCGGACAGGGGTGACACTGAAGCTTTCTTT.

There are a few counts of this clonotype. The chain joins TRBV27 to TRBJ2-1; possibly TRBD2 for D (6 bases). Trimming shortened V by 6 bases and J by 2 bases, and 14 bases separated the two germline ends. CDR3 size: 15 residues. CDR1 is MNHEY and CDR2 is SMNVEV in the germline V gene (reference sequence). The CDR3 loop is CASSPSGLTYNEQFF. CDR3 DNA sequence: TGTGCCAGCAGCCCGAGCGGGCTTACCTACAATGAGCAGTTCTTC.

This clonotype was recorded a few times. The V gene is TRBV2, the J gene TRBJ1-1; D uncertain. CDR1 is SNHLY, CDR2 FYNNEI, per germline. V was cut by 7 bases and J by 4 bases, with 13 bases left in between. The CDR3 has 13 residues. The CDR3 DNA is TGTGCCAGCATCGAAGCGTCGGGCACTGAAGCTTTCTTT. Its protein is CASIEASGTEAFF.

This clonotype occurred many times. CDR3 amino acids: CASTPSAGVKAFF. CDR3 nucleotides: TGTGCCAGCACCCCCTCGGCGGGGGTTAAAGCTTTCTTT. The genes are TRBV25-1 and TRBJ1-1; maybe TRBD1 (5 bases). Germline V gene sequence: CDR1 MGHDK, CDR2 SYGVNS. V was shortened by 7 bases and J by 9 bases, with 18 bases between the two germline ends. The CDR3 loop spans 13 amino acids.

This clonotype was detected a few times. This chain uses TRBV6-6 with TRBJ1-3; maybe TRBD1 (5 bases). V was shortened by 8 bases and J by 3 bases, with 17 bases between the two germline ends. This CDR3 has 15 residues. CDR1 and CDR2 (germline): MNHNY, SVGAGI (reference sequence). The CDR3 region has the DNA TGTGCCAGCTCCCAACGGGGCAGCATTGGAAACACCATATATTTT. Protein: CASSQRGSIGNTIYF.

This clonotype came up many times. In nucleotides, the CDR3 is TGTGCCAGCAGCTTAGTAGGAGCGGGCAAAGAGACCCAGTACTTC. The encoded protein is CASSLVGAGKETQYF. The chain links TRBV7-2 to TRBJ2-5, with D possibly TRBD2 on 6 matching bases. The length of the CDR3 is 15 residues. The V and J ends lost 1 base and 3 bases respectively, with 12 bases between them. Germline values: CDR1 SGHTA, CDR2 FQGNSA.

At least ten counts were recorded for this clonotype. The DNA of the CDR3 is TGCAGTGCTAGAGGGGGCCACGAGCAGTACTTC. Translating gives CSARGGHEQYF. The V gene is TRBV20-1, the J gene TRBJ2-7; TRBD1 is a possible D gene (5 bases). The germline V and J ends were trimmed by 1 base and 5 bases, with 6 bases remaining between them. This CDR3 spans 11 amino acids. Germline V gene lookup returns CDR1 DFQATT and CDR2 SNEGSKA (reference sequence).

This chain connects TRBV5-1 to TRBJ2-5, with D possibly called TRBD1 or TRBD2 (5 bases each). CDR3 size: 14 residues. V lost 6 bases and J lost 7, with 19 bases in between. Germline V gene lookup returns CDR1 SGHRS and CDR2 YFSETQ. As DNA, the CDR3 is TGCGCCAGCACCGGGACCGGAGACGTGAGGACCCAGTACTTC. Protein: CASTGTGDVRTQYF. The whole variable domain, remainder taken from reference TRBV5-1 and TRBJ2-5, is KAGVTQTPRYLIKTRGQQVTLSCSPISGHRSVSWYQQTPGQGLQFLFEYFSETQRNKGNFPGRFSGRQFSNSRSEMNVSTLELGDSALYLCASTGTGDVRTQYFGPGTRLLVL.

The sample holds many counts of this clonotype. The V gene is TRBV28, the J gene TRBJ1-2; D unclear. The CDR3 runs 13 residues. The V end lost 3 bases, the J end lost 0 bases, and 5 bases lay between the germline ends. CDR1 and CDR2 (germline): MDHEN, SYDVKM. The CDR3 DNA is TGTGCCAGCAGTTTCAACACTAACTATGGCTACACCTTC. It translates to CASSFNTNYGYTF.

This clonotype was recorded many times. This chain uses TRBV12-3 or TRBV12-4 with TRBJ2-5; 10 bases are shared with TRBD2. Trimming at V came to 0 bases and at J to 5 bases, leaving 15 bases not matched to a gene. This CDR3 has 19 amino acids. This CDR3 reads CASSLALDSGGYFGETQYF. The CDR3 coding sequence is TGTGCCAGCAGTTTAGCGCTGGATAGCGGGGGGTACTTCGGGGAGACCCAGTACTTC.

There are many counts of this clonotype. The chain uses TRBV6-1 and TRBJ1-5; D not resolved. This CDR3 comprises 12 residues. The germline V gene has CDR1 MNHNS and CDR2 SASEGT. V was clipped by 10 bases and J by 5 bases, with 12 bases between them. The CDR3 DNA reads as TGTGCCACATTGGTTGGTTATCAGCCCCAGCATTTT. It encodes CATLVGYQPQHF.

The table lists this clonotype with many counts. This sequence joins TRBV29-1 and TRBJ2-1, with 14 bases identical to TRBD2. The germline V gene encodes CDR1 SQVTM and CDR2 ANQGSEA. The CDR3 spans 19 residues. Trimming removed 7 bases from V and 0 bases from J; junction bases left unmatched: 14. The CDR3 region is CSGGGLAGVPNSSYNEQFF. DNA for the CDR3: TGCAGCGGGGGGGGACTAGCGGGAGTACCGAATAGCTCCTACAATGAGCAGTTCTTC.

This clonotype is a singleton in its sample. An end of the junction differs from the germline gene, which may be a read error. The chain combines TRBV10-1 with TRBJ2-5; D is unclear. Germline CDR1 is WNHNN and CDR2 is SYGVQD (reference sequence). The CDR3 has 16 amino acids. CDR3 DNA: TGCGCCGGCAGTGAGTCGGGCGGCGAAGGCCAAGAGACCCAGTACTTC. Protein sequence: CAGSESGGEGQETQYF.

This clonotype was counted at least ten times. The chain uses TRBV5-1 and TRBJ1-1, with D possibly being TRBD1 (6 bases). CDR3 length: 16 amino acids. V gave up 3 bases and J gave up 0 bases, with 15 bases separating them. Looked up from germline, CDR1 is SGHRS and CDR2 is YFSETQ. The CDR3 sequence is CASSSQNRDLNTEAFF. The CDR3 coding sequence is TGCGCCAGCAGCTCTCAAAACAGGGATTTGAACACTGAAGCTTTCTTT.

This clonotype came up a few times. V and J are TRBV6-5 and TRBJ2-7; 8 nucleotides align to TRBD2. V shed 7 bases, J shed 1 base, and the junction held 6 bases outside the gene matches. The germline V gene encodes CDR1 MNHEY and CDR2 SVGAGI. This CDR3 spans 14 amino acids. For the CDR3, the DNA is TGTGCCAGCAAGCGGGGACTAGTTTCCTACGAGCAGTACTTC. Its translation: CASKRGLVSYEQYF.

This clonotype was counted between two and nine times. This rearrangement joins TRBV20-1 to TRBJ2-7; D perhaps matches TRBD2 (6 bases). The germline V gene encodes CDR1 DFQATT and CDR2 SNEGSKA (reference sequence). This CDR3 has 14 residues. Trimming left V 5 bases short and J 2 bases short, with 16 bases between. The CDR3 DNA follows: TGCAGTGCTCGCACTAGCCTTGACCCCTACGAGCAGTACTTC. Its translation: CSARTSLDPYEQYF.

This clonotype appeared a few times. V and J are TRBV28 and TRBJ2-1; D ambiguous. Germline V CDR1 and CDR2: MDHEN, SYDVKM. The V end lost 2 bases, the J end lost 2 bases, and 13 bases lay between the germline ends. The CDR3 loop spans 16 amino acids. The CDR3 bases are TGTGCCAGCAGTTTAAGTGGACCGACCACCTACAATGAGCAGTTCTTC. It translates to CASSLSGPTTYNEQFF.

The chain carries TRBV10-3 and TRBJ2-3; 7 bases map to TRBD2. Germline CDR1 ENHRY, CDR2 SYGVKD. V lost 5 bases and J lost 1; bases outside the gene matches: 9. CDR3 length: 16 amino acids. The CDR3 nucleotides are TGTGCCATCAGTATATTAGCGGGTTCTGGCACAGATACGCAGTATTTT. It specifies CAISILAGSGTDTQYF.